The source of this TCR beta chain is a study of blood T cell repertoires in COVID-19. Assay used: immunoSEQ multiplex PCR; TCRdb lists only in-frame clones, some missing. The sample carries roughly 160,000 clones, approximately 80% recorded once. The sequence was obtained from a woman of 80 years or more with COVID-19, enrolled during active disease. The sample was peripheral blood.

This CDR3 reads CASSLGLAGGGDEQFF. In DNA, the CDR3 is TGTGCCAGCAGCTTAGGGCTAGCGGGCGGCGGGGATGAGCAGTTCTTC. The chain uses TRBV7-9 and TRBJ2-1; 8 nucleotides line up with TRBD2. With V trimmed by 1 base and J by 8 bases, 10 bases remained unmatched. Looked up from germline, CDR1 is SEHNR and CDR2 is FQNEAQ (reference sequence). The CDR3 contains 16 residues.